Listed here are 3 T cell receptor beta chains from one sample, sequenced in a study of blood T cell dynamics during melanoma immunotherapy. Libraries were prepared by immunoSEQ multiplex PCR; TCRdb keeps only in-frame clonotypes and omits some of them. The sample lists some 4,300 clones, around 80% occurring once. Documented time point: pre-treatment baseline. The sample consisted of blood, taken from a patient treated with checkpoint blockade. These receptors were taken from a human donor with melanoma.

The rearrangement uses TRBV5-1 and TRBJ2-5, with 12 bases matching TRBD2. Trimming at V came to 0 bases and at J to 1 base, leaving 1 base not matched to a gene. Germline CDR1 and CDR2: SGHRS and YFSETQ. The CDR3 length is 16 residues. The CDR3 nucleotides read TGCGCCAGCAGCTTGGCACTAGCGGGGGGCCAAGAGACCCAGTACTTC. This codes for CASSLALAGGQETQYF.

This chain joins TRBV9 and TRBJ2-2; D perhaps matches TRBD1 (5 bases). Trimming stripped 3 bases from V and 7 bases from J, with 19 bases between. The CDR3 contains 16 residues. Germline values: CDR1 SGDLS, CDR2 YYNGEE. The CDR3 nucleotides are TGTGCCAGCAGCGAGGAAGATTGGGGCCTGGGCGGGGAGCTGTTTTTT. Translated, it gives CASSEEDWGLGGELFF.

The genes are TRBV7-6 and TRBJ2-6; D gene unclear. CDR1 and CDR2 from the germline V gene are SGHVS and FNYEAQ. Trimming removed 5 bases at V and 0 bases at J, with 5 bases between. The CDR3 is 14 amino acids. The CDR3 DNA sequence: TGTGCCAGCAGCCGAAGCTCTGGGGCCAACGTCCTGACTTTC. Its protein product is CASSRSSGANVLTF.